These 22 T cell receptor beta chains originate from one sample sequenced in a study of shared clonotypes between healthy human individuals. Only in-frame clones appear in the TCRdb table, and some are missing; sequencing was by immunoSEQ multiplex PCR. The sample lists about 2 million clones; around 95% were seen once. Material: naive CD4+ T cells sorted from blood. As to subset: CD45RA+ positively selected. Source of these receptors: a young man in good health.

The rearrangement uses TRBV30 and TRBJ1-1; possibly TRBD1 for D (6 bases). Germline V gene sequence: CDR1 GTSNPN, CDR2 SVGIG (reference sequence). The CDR3 covers 13 residues. Trimming took off 1 base at V and 3 bases at J, with 9 bases between the two ends. CDR3 bases: TGTGCCTGGAGTGGTGGGGGCCACACTGAAGCTTTCTTT. It codes for CAWSGGGHTEAFF. Drawing the rest from reference TRBV30 and TRBJ1-1, the complete variable domain is SQTIHQWPATLVQPVGSPLSLECTVEGTSNPNLYWYRQAAGRGLQLLFYSVGIGQISSEVPQNLSASRPQDRQFILSSKKLLLSDSGFYLCAWSGGGHTEAFFGQGTRLTVV.

The CDR3 loop reads CASKRQGTDTQYF. The CDR3 nucleotides read TGTGCCAGCAAGAGACAGGGCACAGATACGCAGTATTTT. V and J are TRBV6-6 and TRBJ2-3; tentatively, D is TRBD1 (6 bases). Germline values: CDR1 MNHNY, CDR2 SVGAGI (reference sequence). V lost 7 bases and J 1 base, leaving 9 bases between the germline ends. This CDR3 is 13 amino acids long.

The chain uses TRBV11-2 and TRBJ2-5; D gene uncertain. The CDR3 is 13 amino acids. V was pared by 6 bases and J by 2 bases, with 10 bases between. The germline V gene encodes CDR1 SGHAT and CDR2 FQNNGV. The CDR3 is CASSAISQETQYF. The DNA of the CDR3 is TGTGCCAGCAGTGCGATCTCGCAAGAGACCCAGTACTTC.

This rearrangement joins TRBV14 to TRBJ1-2; tentative D call: TRBD1 (6 bases). CDR3 length: 16 amino acids. Germline V gene sequence: CDR1 SGHDN, CDR2 FVKESK. Trimming left V 2 bases short and J 0 bases short, with 13 bases between. CDR3 sequence: CASSQRPDSTNYGYTF. The DNA of the CDR3 is TGTGCCAGCAGCCAACGCCCGGACAGTACTAACTATGGCTACACCTTC. Combining the CDR3 with reference TRBV14 and TRBJ1-2 gives the whole variable domain EAGVTQFPSHSVIEKGQTVTLRCDPISGHDNLYWYRRVMGKEIKFLLHFVKESKQDESGMPNNRFLAERTGGTYSTLKVQPAELEDSGVYFCASSQRPDSTNYGYTFGSGTRLTVV.

Note on this clone: In the same sample, other DNA sequences code for this CDR3. V usage is TRBV6-1 and J usage is TRBJ2-2; D gene unclear. Germline CDR1 reads MNHNS; CDR2 reads SASEGT. The CDR3 extends over 13 amino acids. Deletions cut 7 bases from V and 2 bases from J, with 8 bases between. CDR3 in amino acids: CASNRANTGELFF. Here the CDR3 DNA reads TGTGCCAGCAACCGGGCCAACACCGGGGAGCTGTTTTTT.

The chain has TRBV7-9 and TRBJ2-5; 12 bases line up with TRBD2. The length of the CDR3 is 15 residues. The V and J ends lost 2 bases and 4 bases, in that order; junction bases with no gene match: 2. Germline CDR1 is SEHNR and CDR2 is FQNEAQ (reference sequence). CDR3 protein: CASSLLLAGGETQYF. The CDR3 DNA reads as TGTGCCAGCAGCTTACTACTAGCGGGGGGAGAGACCCAGTACTTC.

The chain combines TRBV5-4 with TRBJ1-2; unclear D gene. Per the germline V gene, CDR1 is SGHNT and CDR2 is YYREEE (reference sequence). The CDR3 covers 13 residues. V was shortened by 4 bases and J by 8 bases, with 15 bases between the two germline ends. The CDR3: CASSHGGFSGYTF. Here the CDR3 DNA reads TGTGCCAGCAGCCACGGAGGGTTCTCGGGCTACACCTTC.

This clone was observed a single time. This may come from a read error, since a much larger clone is one base off. The identical CDR3 is also encoded by other nucleotide sequences in the sample. The chain has TRBV27 and TRBJ1-1; D unresolved. Trimming took off 2 bases at V and 1 base at J, with 5 bases between the two ends. Germline V gene lookup returns CDR1 MNHEY and CDR2 SMNVEV (reference sequence). This CDR3 contains 13 residues. This CDR3 reads CASSLAGNTEAFF. The CDR3 nucleotides are TGTGCCAGCAGTTTAGCCGGGAACACTGAAGCTTTCTTT.

This chain connects TRBV7-9 to TRBJ2-5; 8 bases match TRBD1. Trimming cost V 5 bases and J 9 bases; bases outside gene matches: 11. Germline CDR1 and CDR2: SEHNR and FQNEAQ (reference sequence). The CDR3 is 14 amino acids. The CDR3 nucleotides are TGTGCCAGCAGCACCAACTATCAGACAGGGGCCCAGTACTTC. Protein product: CASSTNYQTGAQYF.

The rearrangement joins TRBV7-2 to TRBJ2-7; TRBD2 aligns across 8 bases. J lost 0 bases, V lost 5 bases, and 6 bases had no gene match. The CDR3 is 15 amino acids. Germline V gene lookup returns CDR1 SGHTA and CDR2 FQGNSA. In DNA form, the CDR3 reads TGTGCCAGCAGCCCTCAAGCGGGAGCCTCCTACGAGCAGTACTTC. It encodes CASSPQAGASYEQYF.

About this clone: Germline is not matched at one junction end, which may reflect a read error. The chain is built from TRBV29-1 and TRBJ1-2, with 7 bases matching TRBD1. Germline V gene data show CDR1 as SQVTM and CDR2 as ANQGSEA. The CDR3 is 12 amino acids. The CDR3 DNA is TGCAGCGTTGAGGACACAGGGGCACGTCGCTTCTTC. Translated: CSVEDTGARRFF. The full variable domain, its missing parts supplied by reference TRBV29-1 and TRBJ1-2, is SAVISQKPSRDICQRGTSLTIQCQVDSQVTMMFWYRQQPGQSLTLIATANQGSEATYESGFVIDKFPISRPNLTFSTLTVSNMSPEDSSIYLCSVEDTGARRFFGSGTRLTVV.

The chain recombines TRBV2 with TRBJ2-2; no clear D. Trimming pared 5 bases from V and 3 bases from J, leaving 4 bases between. The germline V gene has CDR1 SNHLY and CDR2 FYNNEI. CDR3 length equals 12 residues. CDR3 in amino acids: CASSIHTGELFF. CDR3 in DNA: TGTGCCAGCAGTATCCACACCGGGGAGCTGTTTTTT.

This chain links TRBV11-1 with TRBJ2-7; D is possibly TRBD2 (5 bases). CDR1 and CDR2 from the germline V gene are SGHAT and FQDESV (reference sequence). V was clipped by 9 bases and J by 1 base, with 13 bases between them. This CDR3 spans 13 amino acids. The chain's CDR3 is CASITGSSYEQYF. CDR3 DNA sequence: TGTGCCAGTATAACGGGGAGTTCCTACGAGCAGTACTTC. Filled out from reference TRBV11-1 and TRBJ2-7, the complete variable domain reads EAEVAQSPRYKITEKSQAVAFWCDPISGHATLYWYRQILGQGPELLVQFQDESVVDDSQLPKDRFSAERLKGVDSTLKIQPAELGDSAMYLCASITGSSYEQYFGPGTRLTVT.

V and J are TRBV10-3 and TRBJ1-2; 9 bases match TRBD1. With V trimmed by 3 bases and J by 1 base, 9 bases remained unmatched. This CDR3 has 17 amino acids. Germline V gene data show CDR1 as ENHRY and CDR2 as SYGVKD. This chain's CDR3 is CAISEPLGTGNNYGYTF. CDR3 nucleotide sequence: TGTGCCATCAGTGAACCGCTCGGGACAGGGAATAACTATGGCTACACCTTC.

J is TRBJ1-3 and V is TRBV5-8; D possibly corresponds to TRBD1 (5 bases). Trimming took off 1 base at V and 0 bases at J, with 14 bases between the two ends. CDR3 length equals 17 residues. Looked up from germline, CDR1 is SGHTS and CDR2 is YDEGEE. Here the CDR3 reads CASSLRWADNSGNTIYF. The CDR3 coding sequence is TGTGCCAGCAGCTTGCGTTGGGCGGACAACTCTGGAAACACCATATATTTT.

V and J are TRBV4-1 and TRBJ1-3; 9 bases match TRBD1. Trimming cost V 4 bases and J 2 bases; bases outside gene matches: 3. The CDR3 contains 15 residues. CDR1 is MGHRA, CDR2 YSYEKL, per germline. The CDR3 loop is CASSRTGGTGNTIYF. The CDR3 nucleotides are TGCGCCAGCAGCCGTACAGGGGGCACTGGAAACACCATATATTTT.

The chain combines TRBV19 with TRBJ2-7, with D hard to call. Germline V gene lookup returns CDR1 LNHDA and CDR2 SQIVND (reference sequence). V was pared by 0 bases and J by 5 bases, with 11 bases between. The CDR3 length is 14 residues. CDR3 DNA: TGTGCCAGTAGTATAGAGACCGCCCGAGACGAGCAGTACTTC. This gives the protein CASSIETARDEQYF.

This sequence joins TRBV15 and TRBJ2-5, with TRBD1 identical over 8 bases. V dropped 1 base and J dropped 5; count of bases not matched to a gene: 6. The CDR3 loop spans 15 amino acids. Germline assignment: CDR1 LNHNV and CDR2 YYDKDF (reference sequence). The CDR3 protein is CATSRALDRAETQYF. The CDR3 DNA is TGTGCCACCAGCAGAGCGTTGGACAGGGCCGAGACCCAGTACTTC.

Regarding this clone: This sample includes further DNA sequences coding for the same CDR3. V and J are TRBV9 and TRBJ2-5, with D hard to call. V gave up 0 bases and J gave up 2 bases, with 5 bases separating them. Germline CDR1 SGDLS, CDR2 YYNGEE. The CDR3 is made up of 13 amino acids. As DNA, the CDR3 is TGTGCCAGCAGCGTAGGGCCTCAAGAGACCCAGTACTTC. It yields the protein CASSVGPQETQYF.

The gene calls are TRBV7-9 and TRBJ1-6, with D maybe TRBD1 (6 bases). The CDR3 is 15 amino acids. V dropped 5 bases and J dropped 3 bases, with 11 bases sitting between them. Germline V gives CDR1 SEHNR, CDR2 FQNEAQ (reference sequence). CDR3 sequence: CASSPTGNYNSPLHF. The CDR3 region has the DNA TGTGCCAGCAGCCCCACAGGGAACTATAATTCACCCCTCCACTTT.

On this clone: Other DNA sequences in this specimen translate into the identical CDR3. This chain connects TRBV6-6 to TRBJ2-7, with 10 positions matching TRBD1. J gave up 3 bases and V 2 bases, and 4 bases lay outside the gene matches. The CDR3 extends over 15 amino acids. The germline V gene has CDR1 MNHNY and CDR2 SVGAGI (reference sequence). The CDR3 sequence: CASSYAGQGGYEQYF. In DNA form, the CDR3 reads TGTGCCAGCAGTTACGCAGGACAGGGGGGCTACGAGCAGTACTTC.

The J gene is TRBJ2-5, the V gene TRBV30; D is undetermined. The CDR3 totals 12 residues. CDR1 and CDR2 from the germline V gene are GTSNPN and SVGIG (reference sequence). V lost 0 bases, J lost 7 bases, and 9 bases lay in between. CDR3 in DNA: TGTGCCTGGAGTGTACTTGAAGGGACCCAGTACTTC. Encoded protein: CAWSVLEGTQYF.